Here is one T cell receptor beta chain with its context. The data belong to a study of blood T cell repertoires in COVID-19. Turning to the study itself: Collection of acute and convalescent COVID-19 samples took place in the United States, Italy and Spain. The cDNA or gDNA used as material had been derived from T cells, B-cell-depleted T cells, or PBMCs.

J was trimmed by 0 bases and V by 4 bases; bases with no gene match: 7. Germline values: CDR1 SGHKS, CDR2 YYEKEE (reference sequence). CDR3 length: 16 residues. In the source study's methods: Reference gene primer amplification yielded estimated nucleated cell counts. Profiling relied on immunoSEQ multiplex PCR, and the TCRdb table lists in-frame clones only, not all of them. The D gene and trimming were derived from the DNA, and the V and J assignments and clone size from that table. The sample carries about 36,000 clones, 90% recorded once. This rearrangement joins TRBV5-5 to TRBJ2-3, with 8 bases matching TRBD2. Sequenced material: peripheral blood. This receptor was taken from a human donor in a cohort sampled during active COVID-19. The DNA for the CDR3 is TGTGCCAGCAGCCCGCGTACTAGCGGAAGCACAGATACGCAGTATTTT. As protein: CASSPRTSGSTDTQYF.